This T cell receptor beta chain was documented in a study of beta chain features in type 1 diabetes. Sorted populations were all over 98% pure. V shed 8 bases and J 1 base; nucleotides not matched to a gene: 7. The CDR3 covers 13 residues. Germline CDR1 and CDR2: SQVTM and ANQGSEA. The authors reverse transcribed all of the isolated RNA, so sequencing captured expressed TCRB transcripts. Clones were read by immunoSEQ multiplex PCR, and TCRdb kept only the in-frame ones, dropping some. This table holds roughly 400,000 clones, more than 12% found once. The V and J genes are TRBV29-1 and TRBJ2-5, with 7 bases lining up with TRBD1. Material for sequencing was naive CD4+ T cells from blood. The TCR sequence derives from a woman between 18 and 29 years old in good health. The CDR3, as DNA: TGCAGCTCATATGCAGGGGGCCAAGAGACCCAGTACTTC. Its translation is CSSYAGGQETQYF.